Listed here are 18 T cell receptor beta chains from one sample, sequenced in a study of a mutant IDH1 vaccine in newly diagnosed glioma. Generated by immunoSEQ multiplex PCR, the TCRdb table keeps only in-frame clones and is missing some. Of tens of thousands of clones detected, more than 70% appear once; the ten largest clones hold around 4.5%. As to time point: baseline, week 1 (first vaccination visit). Noted treatment: pre-vaccination baseline after standard-of-care therapy. The specimen was peripheral blood mononuclear cells (PBMCs), collected from a glioma patient treated with radiotherapy, temozolomide or both. The receptors derive from a woman between 18 and 30 years old with glioma. Some clones in this sample may be carry-over from other donors' samples.

The V gene is TRBV5-6, the J gene TRBJ2-7, with 9 bases that match TRBD1. This CDR3 is 14 amino acids long. Germline V lookup: CDR1 SGHDT, CDR2 YYEEEE. V gave up 3 bases and J gave up 2 bases; unmatched junction bases: 3. The CDR3 sequence is CASSSRQGAYEQYF. For the CDR3, the DNA is TGTGCCAGCAGCTCCAGACAGGGGGCCTACGAGCAGTACTTC.

V is TRBV2 and J is TRBJ2-7, with TRBD1 as a possible D gene (5 bases). The CDR3 has 13 amino acids. Germline values: CDR1 SNHLY, CDR2 FYNNEI. V was clipped by 3 bases and J by 1 base, with 7 bases between them. CDR3 DNA sequence: TGTGCCAGCAGTGAGGGGCCTTCCTACGAGCAGTACTTC. Encoded protein: CASSEGPSYEQYF.

The chain uses TRBV6-5 and TRBJ1-2; no firm D call. Trimming shortened V by 6 bases and J by 6 bases, and 14 bases separated the two germline ends. Germline CDR1 is MNHEY and CDR2 is SVGAGI. The length of the CDR3 is 13 residues. CDR3 residues: CASSWDKVDGYTF. CDR3 sequence (DNA): TGTGCCAGCAGCTGGGATAAGGTCGATGGCTACACCTTC.

The chain couples TRBV5-4 to TRBJ2-5; weak D call: TRBD1 (5 bases). Trimming shortened V by 4 bases and J by 1 base, and 11 bases separated the two germline ends. Germline V gives CDR1 SGHNT, CDR2 YYREEE (reference sequence). This CDR3 has 14 amino acids. For the CDR3, the DNA is TGTGCCAGCAGCCCAGTGGACACCCAAGAGACCCAGTACTTC. It codes for CASSPVDTQETQYF.

The chain is built from TRBV6-1 and TRBJ2-5, with D perhaps TRBD2 (5 bases). Trimming stripped 3 bases from V and 1 base from J, with 12 bases between. The CDR3 has 15 residues. Germline CDR1 is MNHNS and CDR2 is SASEGT. CDR3 loop: CASSDPLVLQETQYF. The CDR3 DNA reads as TGTGCCAGCAGTGACCCACTAGTACTCCAAGAGACCCAGTACTTC.

This clone was picked up a small number of times. The chain joins TRBV7-3 to TRBJ2-2, with 10 bases identical to TRBD2. Germline loops: CDR1 SGHTA, CDR2 FQGTGA. V lost 4 bases to trimming and J lost 4 bases; unmatched junction nucleotides: 3. The CDR3 has 15 residues. CDR3 in DNA: TGTGCCAGCAGCTCCCTAGCGGGAGTCACCGGGGAGCTGTTTTTT. Its translation is CASSSLAGVTGELFF. Full variable domain (remainder filled in from reference TRBV7-3 and TRBJ2-2): GAGVSQTPSNKVTEKGKYVELRCDPISGHTALYWYRQSLGQGPEFLIYFQGTGAADDSGLPNDRFFAVRPEGSVSTLKIQRTERGDSAVYLCASSSLAGVTGELFFGEGSRLTVL.

V gene TRBV29-1 combines with J gene TRBJ2-7; 7 nucleotides line up with TRBD1. Germline values: CDR1 SQVTM, CDR2 ANQGSEA. The junction had 8 bases not matched to a gene; V was cut back by 0 bases and J by 0 bases. CDR3 size: 16 residues. CDR3 in DNA: TGCAGCGTTGAAGAGGGAACGTGGGACAGCTCCTACGAGCAGTACTTC. Its protein product is CSVEEGTWDSSYEQYF.

CDR3 DNA: TGTGCCAGCTCCGGGGGAGCGAACACTGAAGCTTTCTTT. As protein: CASSGGANTEAFF. The rearrangement uses TRBV18 and TRBJ1-1; possibly TRBD1 for D (5 bases). The germline gives CDR1 KGHSH, CDR2 LQKENI. This CDR3 is built from 13 residues. Trimming removed 6 bases from V and 1 base from J, with 9 bases in between.

This clone was seen a few times. The CDR3 loop reads CASSFFGRGTEAFF. The DNA of the CDR3 is TGTGCCAGCAGCTTCTTCGGACGAGGTACTGAAGCTTTCTTT. This chain links TRBV11-2 with TRBJ1-1; D unclear. The CDR3 is 14 amino acids. V dropped 3 bases and J dropped 5 bases, with 13 bases sitting between them. In germline, CDR1 is SGHAT, CDR2 FQNNGV.

V usage is TRBV6-5 and J usage is TRBJ1-6; D is possibly TRBD1 (5 bases). Trimming took off 10 bases at V and 8 bases at J, with 18 bases between the two ends. The CDR3 has 14 amino acids. CDR1 is MNHEY, CDR2 SVGAGI, per germline. CDR3 sequence reads: CATSQGRGYSPLHF. DNA of the CDR3: TGTGCCACCAGCCAGGGACGGGGGTATTCACCCCTCCACTTT.

The V and J genes are TRBV23-1 and TRBJ2-5; D remains unclear. TRBV23-1 is labeled an ORF, and its function is uncertain. The CDR3 extends over 15 amino acids. Trimming removed 6 bases from V and 3 bases from J, with 17 bases in between. The CDR3 here is CASSLLSWFKETQYF. Written as DNA, the CDR3 is TGCGCCAGCAGCCTCCTTTCATGGTTTAAAGAGACCCAGTACTTC.

This chain uses TRBV4-1 with TRBJ1-4; D not resolved. The CDR3 length is 14 residues. Germline V CDR1 and CDR2: MGHRA, YSYEKL. Trimming took 3 bases from V and 0 from J, leaving 5 bases between them. The CDR3 loop reads CASSQDATNEKLFF. CDR3 nucleotide sequence: TGCGCCAGCAGCCAGGACGCAACTAATGAAAAACTGTTTTTT.

The genes are TRBV4-3 and TRBJ1-1; 9 positions agree with TRBD1. Germline V gene sequence: CDR1 LGHNA, CDR2 YSLEER. The trim removed 0 bases at V and 4 bases at J, leaving 3 bases unmatched. The CDR3 loop spans 15 amino acids. The CDR3 region is CASSQERTGATEAFF. DNA of the CDR3: TGCGCCAGCAGCCAAGAAAGGACAGGGGCCACTGAAGCTTTCTTT.

The chain combines TRBV27 with TRBJ1-2; D might be TRBD1 (5 bases). Germline CDR1 reads MNHEY; CDR2 reads SMNVEV (reference sequence). V was pared by 5 bases and J by 2 bases, with 15 bases between. This CDR3 region has 15 residues. CDR3 loop: CASSQLVGPNYGYTF. CDR3 coding DNA: TGTGCCAGCAGTCAGCTTGTGGGGCCGAACTATGGCTACACCTTC.

The CDR3 nucleotides read TGTGCCAGCAGCGTCAGCGGCTATGAGCAGTTCTTC. Its translation is CASSVSGYEQFF. The chain carries TRBV9 and TRBJ2-1; D might be TRBD2 (5 bases). The CDR3 is 12 residues long. Trimming removed 2 bases at V and 8 bases at J, with 8 bases between. From germline, CDR1 is SGDLS and CDR2 YYNGEE.

This rearrangement joins TRBV5-1 to TRBJ2-6; D ambiguous. The CDR3 is 13 amino acids. Germline V gene data show CDR1 as SGHRS and CDR2 as YFSETQ. The ends were cut back, 2 bases at V and 2 bases at J, with 2 bases in the middle. CDR3 sequence (DNA): TGCGCCAGCAGCTTAACTGGGGCCAACGTCCTGACTTTC. Protein sequence: CASSLTGANVLTF.

V usage is TRBV29-1 and J usage is TRBJ2-7; 7 nucleotides align to TRBD1. This CDR3 is 12 amino acids long. V lost 4 bases and J lost 3; bases outside the gene matches: 3. Germline V gives CDR1 SQVTM, CDR2 ANQGSEA. The CDR3, as DNA: TGCAGCGTTGGACAGGGCCTCTACGAGCAGTACTTC. Translated, it gives CSVGQGLYEQYF.

The chain couples TRBV19 to TRBJ2-7, with 8 bases identical to TRBD2. Germline CDR1 and CDR2: LNHDA and SQIVND (reference sequence). The J segment lost 2 bases and the V segment lost 4 bases, leaving 10 bases of the junction unmatched. The CDR3 is 16 amino acids. The CDR3 protein is CASSTTKRESAYEQYF. CDR3 nucleotide sequence: TGTGCCAGTAGTACCACTAAGCGGGAGTCAGCCTACGAGCAGTACTTC.